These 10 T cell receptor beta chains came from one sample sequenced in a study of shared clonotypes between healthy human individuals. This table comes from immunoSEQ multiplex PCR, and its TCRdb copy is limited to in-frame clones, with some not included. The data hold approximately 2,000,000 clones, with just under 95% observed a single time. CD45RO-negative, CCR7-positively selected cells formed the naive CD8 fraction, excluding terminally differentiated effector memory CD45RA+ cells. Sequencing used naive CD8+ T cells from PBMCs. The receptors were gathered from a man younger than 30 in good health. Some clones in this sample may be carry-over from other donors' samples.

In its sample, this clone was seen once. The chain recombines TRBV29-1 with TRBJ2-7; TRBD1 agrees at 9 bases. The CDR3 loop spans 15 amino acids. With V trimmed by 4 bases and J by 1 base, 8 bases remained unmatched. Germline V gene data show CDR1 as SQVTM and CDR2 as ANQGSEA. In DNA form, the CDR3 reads TGCAGCGTTGTATTGGGGGACAGGGAGTCCTACGAGCAGTACTTC. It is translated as CSVVLGDRESYEQYF.

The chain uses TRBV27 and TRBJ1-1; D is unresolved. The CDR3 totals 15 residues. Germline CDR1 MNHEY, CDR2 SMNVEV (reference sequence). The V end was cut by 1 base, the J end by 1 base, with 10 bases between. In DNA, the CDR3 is TGTGCCAGCAGTTTATTGGGCACCCCGAACACTGAAGCTTTCTTT. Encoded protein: CASSLLGTPNTEAFF.

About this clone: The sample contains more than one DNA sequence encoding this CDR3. CDR3 sequence (DNA): TGTGCCAGCAGTTTTCACAGCAATCAGCCCCAGCATTTT. Translation gives CASSFHSNQPQHF. The V call is TRBV28, the J call TRBJ1-5; no reliable D call. With 3 bases removed from V and 1 base from J, the gap between germline ends came to 4 bases. The CDR3 runs to 13 residues. Germline V lookup: CDR1 MDHEN, CDR2 SYDVKM. Looking up the rest from reference TRBV28 and TRBJ1-5 gives the full variable domain: DVKVTQSSRYLVKRTGEKVFLECVQDMDHENMFWYRQDPGLGLRLIYFSYDVKMKEKGDIPEGYSVSREKKERFSLILESASTNQTSMYLCASSFHSNQPQHFGDGTRLSIL.

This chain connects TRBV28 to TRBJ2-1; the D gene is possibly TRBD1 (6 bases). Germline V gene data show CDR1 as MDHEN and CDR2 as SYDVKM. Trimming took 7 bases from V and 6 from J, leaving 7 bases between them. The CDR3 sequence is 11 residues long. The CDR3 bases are TGTGCCAGCATAGGGGGCAATGAGCAGTTCTTC. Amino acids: CASIGGNEQFF. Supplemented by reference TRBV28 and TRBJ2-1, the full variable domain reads DVKVTQSSRYLVKRTGEKVFLECVQDMDHENMFWYRQDPGLGLRLIYFSYDVKMKEKGDIPEGYSVSREKKERFSLILESASTNQTSMYLCASIGGNEQFFGPGTRLTVL.

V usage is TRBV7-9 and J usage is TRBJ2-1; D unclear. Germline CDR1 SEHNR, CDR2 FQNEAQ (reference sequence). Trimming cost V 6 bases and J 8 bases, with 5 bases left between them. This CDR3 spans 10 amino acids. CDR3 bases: TGTGCCAGCAGGATTGATGAGCAGTTCTTC. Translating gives CASRIDEQFF.

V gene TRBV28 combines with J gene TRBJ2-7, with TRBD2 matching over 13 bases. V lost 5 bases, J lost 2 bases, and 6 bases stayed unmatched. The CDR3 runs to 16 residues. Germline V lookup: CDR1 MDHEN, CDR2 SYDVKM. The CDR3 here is CASSPGTSGIAYEQYF. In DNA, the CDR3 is TGTGCCAGCAGTCCGGGGACTAGCGGGATAGCCTACGAGCAGTACTTC.

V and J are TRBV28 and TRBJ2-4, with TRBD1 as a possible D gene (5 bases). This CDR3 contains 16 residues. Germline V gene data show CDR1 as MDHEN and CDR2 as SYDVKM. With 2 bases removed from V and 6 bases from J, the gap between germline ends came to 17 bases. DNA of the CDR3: TGTGCCAGCAGTTTAACAGGTGGTGGGATCGGAAACATTCAGTACTTC. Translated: CASSLTGGGIGNIQYF.

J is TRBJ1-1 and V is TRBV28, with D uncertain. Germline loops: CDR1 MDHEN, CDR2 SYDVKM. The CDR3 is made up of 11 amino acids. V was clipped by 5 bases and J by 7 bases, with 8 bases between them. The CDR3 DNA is TGTGCCAGCAGTATGGACGGTGAAGCTTTCTTT. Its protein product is CASSMDGEAFF.

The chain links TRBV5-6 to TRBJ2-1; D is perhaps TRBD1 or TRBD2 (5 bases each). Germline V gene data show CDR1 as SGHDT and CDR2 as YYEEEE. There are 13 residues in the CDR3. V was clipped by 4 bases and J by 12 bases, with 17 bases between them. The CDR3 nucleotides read TGTGCCAGCAGCCAAATAGGGCTTGGGGGGCAGTTCTTC. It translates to CASSQIGLGGQFF.

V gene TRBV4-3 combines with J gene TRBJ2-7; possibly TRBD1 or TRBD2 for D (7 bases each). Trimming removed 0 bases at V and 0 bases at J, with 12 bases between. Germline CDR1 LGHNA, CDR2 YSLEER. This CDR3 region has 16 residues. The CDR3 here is CASSQDQGGTSYEQYF. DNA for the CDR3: TGCGCCAGCAGCCAAGATCAGGGGGGGACCTCCTACGAGCAGTACTTC.